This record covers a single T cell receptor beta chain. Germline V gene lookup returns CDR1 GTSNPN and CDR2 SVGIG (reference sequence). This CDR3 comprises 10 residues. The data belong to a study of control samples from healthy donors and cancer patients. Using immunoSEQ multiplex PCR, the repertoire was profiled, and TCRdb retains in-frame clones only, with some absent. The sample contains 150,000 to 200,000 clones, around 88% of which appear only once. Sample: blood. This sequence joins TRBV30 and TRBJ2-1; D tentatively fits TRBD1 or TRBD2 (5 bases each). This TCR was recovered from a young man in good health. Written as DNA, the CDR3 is TGTGCAACCTCCGGGACGGAGCAGTTCTTC. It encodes CATSGTEQFF. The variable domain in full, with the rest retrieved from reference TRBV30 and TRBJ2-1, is SQTIHQWPATLVQPVGSPLSLECTVEGTSNPNLYWYRQAAGRGLQLLFYSVGIGQISSEVPQNLSASRPQDRQFILSSKKLLLSDSGFYLCATSGTEQFFGPGTRLTVL.